Below are 20 T cell receptor beta chains sequenced from a single sample in a study of spatial heterogeneity in lung cancer. TCRdb processed the 5' RACE reads anew with MiXCR; each CDR3 protein has one entry. The table shows roughly 8,000 distinct CDR3 sequences, with more than 7% occurring only once. The time point here: sample taken at primary tumor resection. General study results and limits: Higher tumor mutation counts went along with higher counts of expanded intratumoral alpha and beta TCRs.

Antigens for these TCRs are unknown. The source material was lung tumor tissue, sampled at surgery. These receptor sequences come from a male donor with early-stage non-small cell lung cancer.

In this sample, this clonotype turned up many times. For a library built for alpha chains, this beta chain is a stray read; little rests on its size. The chain employs TRBV5-8 and TRBJ2-3, with 8 bases matching TRBD2. The CDR3 contains 15 residues. J was trimmed by 2 bases and V by 6 bases; bases with no gene match: 8. CDR1 and CDR2 (germline): SGHTS, YDEGEE. The DNA of the CDR3 is TGTGCCAGCACGAAGTTACTAGCGGACACAGATACGCAGTATTTT. It translates to CASTKLLADTDTQYF.

This clonotype was detected a few times. A library prepared for alpha chains yielded this beta chain as an off-target read; its size is of little meaning. The rearrangement links TRBV10-3 to TRBJ2-6; D not resolved. V lost 4 bases, J lost 0 bases, and 7 bases lay in between. Germline V gene lookup returns CDR1 ENHRY and CDR2 SYGVKD. The CDR3 is made up of 15 amino acids. The CDR3 DNA follows: TGTGCCATCAGTGGTACAGCCTCTGGGGCCAACGTCCTGACTTTC. Translation gives CAISGTASGANVLTF.

This clonotype came up many times. This beta chain represents an off-target read in a library built for alpha chains; its size is of limited meaning. V usage is TRBV7-9 and J usage is TRBJ1-5, with D hard to call. V was pared by 1 base and J by 0 bases, with 7 bases between. Per the germline V gene, CDR1 is SEHNR and CDR2 is FQNEAQ (reference sequence). The CDR3 has 15 amino acids. The CDR3 region is CASSLDTVSNQPQHF. The CDR3 coding sequence is TGTGCCAGCAGCTTAGACACAGTTAGCAATCAGCCCCAGCATTTT.

This clonotype is categorized as medium-sized. This beta chain turned up in a library designed for alpha chains; as an off-target read, its abundance says little. The chain is built from TRBV27 and TRBJ1-5, with D unclear. The CDR3 contains 13 residues. Trimming took off 2 bases at V and 3 bases at J, with 5 bases between the two ends. Germline V gives CDR1 MNHEY, CDR2 SMNVEV (reference sequence). CDR3 DNA sequence: TGTGCCAGCAGTTTAAATGACAATCAGCCCCAGCATTTT. This translates into CASSLNDNQPQHF.

This clonotype was recorded many times. This beta chain came through as a stray read in a library set up for alpha chains, and its size says little. The chain uses TRBV5-5 and TRBJ1-4; 7 nucleotides match TRBD1. Trimming took 0 bases from V and 7 from J; bases not matched to a gene: 6. The CDR3 is 15 residues long. Germline CDR1 and CDR2: SGHKS and YYEKEE (reference sequence). CDR3 nucleotides: TGTGCCAGCAGCTTGGGACAGGGAGGAATTGAAAAACTGTTTTTT. Residues: CASSLGQGGIEKLFF.

This clonotype was counted at least ten times. In a library made to pick up alpha chains, this beta chain is a stray read with a size that means little. This chain uses TRBV7-8 with TRBJ2-7; 8 bases align to TRBD2. CDR3 length: 14 amino acids. Germline trimming cut 2 bases from V and 6 bases from J; bases unmatched to any gene: 6. Germline V gene sequence: CDR1 SGHVS, CDR2 FQNEAQ. In nucleotides, the CDR3 is TGTGCCAGCAGCTTATCGCGGGAGGCCTCCGAGCAGTACTTC. Encoded protein: CASSLSREASEQYF.

By sample share, this clonotype is medium-sized. Since it is a stray read in a library aimed at alpha chains, this beta chain has a size that is not meaningful. This chain joins TRBV5-1 and TRBJ2-5; no clear D. This CDR3 comprises 11 residues. Trimming pared 5 bases from V and 3 bases from J, leaving 5 bases between. Per germline, CDR1 SGHRS and CDR2 YFSETQ. The CDR3 coding sequence is TGCGCCAGCAGGAAAGAAGAGACCCAGTACTTC. Translating it yields CASRKEETQYF.

This clonotype was observed many times. For a library built for alpha chains, this beta chain is a stray read; little rests on its size. The chain combines TRBV10-3 with TRBJ2-7; D is possibly TRBD1 (6 bases). Between the trimmed V and J ends, which lost 0 bases and 0 bases, there was a span of 9 bases. This CDR3 is 15 amino acids long. Germline V CDR1 and CDR2: ENHRY, SYGVKD. The CDR3 region is CAISESKGGSYEQYF. For the CDR3, the DNA is TGTGCCATCAGTGAGTCAAAAGGGGGCTCCTACGAGCAGTACTTC.

Points on this clonotype: Since it is a stray read in a library aimed at alpha chains, this beta chain has a size that is not meaningful. This chain joins TRBV9 and TRBJ2-5, with 12 bases aligning to TRBD2. After removal of 3 bases from V and 3 bases from J, the junction contained 0 bases not matched to a gene. Germline CDR1 and CDR2: SGDLS and YYNGEE. The CDR3 runs 14 residues. CDR3 sequence (DNA): TGTGCCAGCAGCGGACTAGCGGGAGAAGAGACCCAGTACTTC. This codes for CASSGLAGEETQYF.

This clonotype was observed at least ten times. This beta chain lies outside the target of a library built for alpha chains; its clone size means little. J is TRBJ2-7 and V is TRBV6-5, with 10 bases identical to TRBD2. Trimming removed 6 bases from V and 4 bases from J; junction bases left unmatched: 9. The CDR3 runs 15 residues. Germline assignment: CDR1 MNHEY and CDR2 SVGAGI. The CDR3 region is CASRGGLAGVYEQYF. The CDR3 DNA reads TGTGCCAGCAGGGGAGGGCTAGCGGGAGTTTACGAGCAGTACTTC.

This clonotype is medium-sized within its sample. The library was prepared for alpha chains; this beta chain is a stray read, so its frequency means little. The gene calls are TRBV28 and TRBJ2-1, with TRBD1 matching 7 bases. The trim removed 6 bases at V and 4 bases at J, leaving 6 bases unmatched. Germline values: CDR1 MDHEN, CDR2 SYDVKM. The CDR3 is 14 residues long. The DNA of the CDR3 is TGTGCCAGCAGGCCGGGACAGACTTACAATGAGCAGTTCTTC. Residues: CASRPGQTYNEQFF.

This clonotype was detected many times. Within a library made for alpha chains, this beta chain is off target, and its count is uninformative. This chain connects TRBV18 to TRBJ1-1; D is ambiguous. Between the trimmed V and J ends, which lost 4 bases and 1 base, there was a span of 13 bases. The CDR3 contains 15 residues. Germline V gene sequence: CDR1 KGHSH, CDR2 LQKENI. The CDR3 spells CASSRTAKGNTEAFF. The CDR3 nucleotides read TGTGCCAGCTCACGGACCGCCAAAGGGAACACTGAAGCTTTCTTT.

By share, this clonotype counts as medium-sized. This beta chain came through as a stray read in a library set up for alpha chains, and its size says little. The chain links TRBV7-2 to TRBJ2-1; D is uncertain. The CDR3 has 13 residues. Germline lookup yields CDR1 SGHTA and CDR2 FQGNSA. V gave up 3 bases and J gave up 8 bases, with 11 bases separating them. CDR3 sequence reads: CASSFQIRDEQFF. CDR3 nucleotide sequence: TGTGCCAGCAGCTTCCAAATCCGGGATGAGCAGTTCTTC.

This clonotype was observed many times. For a library built for alpha chains, this beta chain is a stray read; little rests on its size. The J gene is TRBJ2-3, the V gene TRBV7-9, with TRBD2 identical over 12 bases. V lost 4 bases and J lost 9; bases outside the gene matches: 17. Per the germline V gene, CDR1 is SEHNR and CDR2 is FQNEAQ (reference sequence). This CDR3 is 18 amino acids long. The CDR3 sequence is CASSSRKGTSGSQITQYF. The CDR3 coding sequence is TGTGCCAGCAGCTCCCGAAAGGGGACTAGCGGGTCCCAGATAACGCAGTATTTT.

This clonotype is medium-sized in the sample. This beta chain slipped into a library made for alpha chains as a stray read, so its size is not meaningful. The chain couples TRBV4-3 to TRBJ2-1; D is possibly TRBD2 (6 bases). The germline gives CDR1 LGHNA, CDR2 YSLEER. The CDR3 is 13 amino acids. V lost 0 bases to trimming and J lost 11 bases, with 11 bases between them. The CDR3 sequence is CASSQDSGTQQFF. The CDR3 DNA reads TGCGCCAGCAGCCAAGATTCGGGGACTCAGCAGTTCTTC.

About this clonotype: With the library built for alpha chains, this beta chain is off target and its frequency is not meaningful. V is TRBV20-1 and J is TRBJ2-2; D ambiguous. Trimming removed 3 bases at V and 5 bases at J, with 22 bases between. The CDR3 runs 17 residues. The germline gives CDR1 DFQATT, CDR2 SNEGSKA (reference sequence). The DNA of the CDR3 is TGCAGTGCTAGTAACGGCATAGAGAAGATTGGGACCGGGGAGCTGTTTTTT. Its protein product is CSASNGIEKIGTGELFF.

This clonotype was recorded at least ten times. This beta chain represents an off-target read in a library built for alpha chains; its size is of limited meaning. The chain links TRBV4-3 to TRBJ2-3; no firm D call. Germline lookup yields CDR1 LGHNA and CDR2 YSLEER. This CDR3 spans 15 amino acids. Trimming took off 0 bases at V and 4 bases at J, with 11 bases between the two ends. CDR3 region: CASSQDLLGSDTQYF. DNA of the CDR3: TGCGCCAGCAGCCAAGATCTCCTGGGGTCAGATACGCAGTATTTT.

This clonotype was picked up many times. The library was built for alpha chains, so this beta chain is an off-target read and its size means little. The V and J genes are TRBV7-9 and TRBJ2-5, with 8 bases that match TRBD2. The CDR3 is 14 residues long. CDR1 SEHNR and CDR2 FQNEAQ come from the germline V gene (reference sequence). V gave up 8 bases and J gave up 2 bases; unmatched junction bases: 7. This CDR3 is CASRRAGAQETQYF. CDR3 DNA sequence: TGTGCCAGCCGAAGAGCGGGAGCGCAAGAGACCCAGTACTTC. Using reference TRBV7-9 and TRBJ2-5 for the parts outside the CDR3, the full variable domain is DTGVSQNPRHKITKRGQNVTFRCDPISEHNRLYWYRQTLGQGPEFLTYFQNEAQLEKSRLLSDRFSAERPKGSFSTLEIQRTEQGDSAMYLCASRRAGAQETQYFGPGTRLLVL.

With regard to this clonotype: This beta chain represents an off-target read in a library built for alpha chains; its size is of limited meaning. This rearrangement joins TRBV9 to TRBJ2-7; 12 bases agree with TRBD1. Trimming removed 0 bases from V and 7 bases from J; junction bases left unmatched: 8. Germline CDR1 and CDR2: SGDLS and YYNGEE. The CDR3 covers 16 residues. The CDR3 loop is CASSVGAGQGADEQYF. CDR3 DNA: TGTGCCAGCAGCGTAGGCGCGGGACAGGGGGCAGATGAGCAGTACTTC.

This clonotype is medium-sized by share. A library made for alpha chains picked up this beta chain off target, so its size means little. The chain combines TRBV30 with TRBJ2-6; D is undetermined. Trimming took 3 bases from V and 0 from J, leaving 15 bases between them. The CDR3 consists of 17 residues. In germline, CDR1 is GTSNPN, CDR2 SVGIG (reference sequence). The CDR3 here is CAWRNQGLSSGANVLTF. In DNA, the CDR3 is TGTGCCTGGAGGAATCAAGGGTTGAGCTCTGGGGCCAACGTCCTGACTTTC. The full variable domain, rest sourced from reference TRBV30 and TRBJ2-6, is SQTIHQWPATLVQPVGSPLSLECTVEGTSNPNLYWYRQAAGRGLQLLFYSVGIGQISSEVPQNLSASRPQDRQFILSSKKLLLSDSGFYLCAWRNQGLSSGANVLTFGAGSRLTVL.